This T cell receptor beta chain was profiled in a study of OX40 agonist ivuxolimab in advanced cancers. Study outcomes and limitations: The study found among the lowest clonal expansion in partial responders at 0.1-3.0 mg/kg. CD4+ and CD8+ blood T cells expanded clonally by week 6 at 0.1 to 3.0 mg/kg.

Blood sampling took place at baseline, cycle 4 day 1, and cycle 7 day 1. The CDR3 is 12 residues long. The germline CDR1 and CDR2 sequences are SEHNR and FQNEAQ (reference sequence). Trimming removed 4 bases from V and 4 bases from J, with 6 bases in between. Note on this clone: Its antigen is not known.

Some clones are missing from TCRdb's copy, which holds only in-frame ones; the method was immunoSEQ multiplex PCR. The table shows 70,000 to 95,000 clones, with 94% occurring only once. The chain links TRBV7-9 to TRBJ2-3; TRBD2 is a possible D gene (6 bases). The input for sequencing was CD4+ or CD8+ T cells sorted from blood, taken in a trial of the OX40 agonist ivuxolimab. This clonotype was obtained from an adult with an advanced solid tumor such as melanoma, head and neck, liver or kidney cancer. The CDR3 nucleotides are TGTGCCAGCAGCTGGGGGGCAGATACGCAGTATTTT. It codes for CASSWGADTQYF. Together with reference TRBV7-9 and TRBJ2-3, the CDR3 gives the full variable domain: DTGVSQNPRHKITKRGQNVTFRCDPISEHNRLYWYRQTLGQGPEFLTYFQNEAQLEKSRLLSDRFSAERPKGSFSTLEIQRTEQGDSAMYLCASSWGADTQYFGPGTRLTVL.